This section outlines one T cell receptor (beta chain) sequence together with its context. There are 16 residues in the CDR3. Germline V gene data show CDR1 as MGHDK and CDR2 as SYGVNS. V shed 4 bases, J shed 6 bases, and the junction held 8 bases outside the gene matches. The sample originates from a study of OX40 agonist ivuxolimab in advanced cancers. Study in general: The study gave patients intravenous ivuxolimab at 0.01 to 10 mg/kg every 2 weeks.

Measured with immunoSEQ multiplex PCR; TCRdb has only the in-frame clones, and not every one. The table includes approximately 50,000 clones, 85% to 90% detected once. Collection of blood occurred at baseline, at cycle 4 day 1, and at cycle 7 day 1. This TCR came from an adult with an advanced solid tumor such as melanoma, head and neck, liver or kidney cancer. The material sequenced was CD4+ or CD8+ T cells sorted from blood, taken in a trial of the OX40 agonist ivuxolimab. This chain links TRBV25-1 with TRBJ1-6, with 8 nucleotides matching TRBD1. The CDR3, as DNA: TGTGCCAGCAGTGGGAAAGACAGGGGCGTTAATTCACCCCTCCACTTT. Protein: CASSGKDRGVNSPLHF. Full variable domain (rest looked up from reference TRBV25-1 and TRBJ1-6): EADIYQTPRYLVIGTGKKITLECSQTMGHDKMYWYQQDPGMELHLIHYSYGVNSTEKGDLSSESTVSRIRTEHFPLTLESARPSHTSQYLCASSGKDRGVNSPLHFGNGTRLTVT.